One T cell receptor beta chain is described in this entry. Its antigen is currently unknown. The template for each sample was 550 to 700 ng of genomic DNA, which had been extracted from bulk tumor tissue. Spaced far apart, several biopsies were taken from each primary tumor during surgery. Curative operations were performed on patients who had untreated, newly diagnosed non-small cell lung cancer. With 32 V and 13 J primers, multiplex PCR amplified the TCR beta CDR3. TCRdb reprocessed the multiplex PCR reads with MiXCR, giving one entry per CDR3 protein. Of some 4,500 distinct CDR3 sequences listed, around 20% are singletons. The CDR3 length is 14 residues. J was trimmed by 6 bases and V by 5 bases; bases with no gene match: 2. Germline V gene lookup returns CDR1 KGHSH and CDR2 LQKENI. The data are from a study of immune heterogeneity within non-small cell lung tumors. Study conclusions and caveats: Individual patients had largely distinct high-frequency T-cell receptor beta clonotypes.

Material for sequencing was lung tumor tissue. The gene calls are TRBV18 and TRBJ1-4; 11 nucleotides match TRBD1. The TCR was taken from a man in his fifties or sixties with non-small cell lung cancer. CDR3 protein: CASSSGQGDEKLFF. The CDR3 DNA follows: TGTGCCAGCTCATCGGGACAGGGGGATGAAAAACTGTTTTTT.